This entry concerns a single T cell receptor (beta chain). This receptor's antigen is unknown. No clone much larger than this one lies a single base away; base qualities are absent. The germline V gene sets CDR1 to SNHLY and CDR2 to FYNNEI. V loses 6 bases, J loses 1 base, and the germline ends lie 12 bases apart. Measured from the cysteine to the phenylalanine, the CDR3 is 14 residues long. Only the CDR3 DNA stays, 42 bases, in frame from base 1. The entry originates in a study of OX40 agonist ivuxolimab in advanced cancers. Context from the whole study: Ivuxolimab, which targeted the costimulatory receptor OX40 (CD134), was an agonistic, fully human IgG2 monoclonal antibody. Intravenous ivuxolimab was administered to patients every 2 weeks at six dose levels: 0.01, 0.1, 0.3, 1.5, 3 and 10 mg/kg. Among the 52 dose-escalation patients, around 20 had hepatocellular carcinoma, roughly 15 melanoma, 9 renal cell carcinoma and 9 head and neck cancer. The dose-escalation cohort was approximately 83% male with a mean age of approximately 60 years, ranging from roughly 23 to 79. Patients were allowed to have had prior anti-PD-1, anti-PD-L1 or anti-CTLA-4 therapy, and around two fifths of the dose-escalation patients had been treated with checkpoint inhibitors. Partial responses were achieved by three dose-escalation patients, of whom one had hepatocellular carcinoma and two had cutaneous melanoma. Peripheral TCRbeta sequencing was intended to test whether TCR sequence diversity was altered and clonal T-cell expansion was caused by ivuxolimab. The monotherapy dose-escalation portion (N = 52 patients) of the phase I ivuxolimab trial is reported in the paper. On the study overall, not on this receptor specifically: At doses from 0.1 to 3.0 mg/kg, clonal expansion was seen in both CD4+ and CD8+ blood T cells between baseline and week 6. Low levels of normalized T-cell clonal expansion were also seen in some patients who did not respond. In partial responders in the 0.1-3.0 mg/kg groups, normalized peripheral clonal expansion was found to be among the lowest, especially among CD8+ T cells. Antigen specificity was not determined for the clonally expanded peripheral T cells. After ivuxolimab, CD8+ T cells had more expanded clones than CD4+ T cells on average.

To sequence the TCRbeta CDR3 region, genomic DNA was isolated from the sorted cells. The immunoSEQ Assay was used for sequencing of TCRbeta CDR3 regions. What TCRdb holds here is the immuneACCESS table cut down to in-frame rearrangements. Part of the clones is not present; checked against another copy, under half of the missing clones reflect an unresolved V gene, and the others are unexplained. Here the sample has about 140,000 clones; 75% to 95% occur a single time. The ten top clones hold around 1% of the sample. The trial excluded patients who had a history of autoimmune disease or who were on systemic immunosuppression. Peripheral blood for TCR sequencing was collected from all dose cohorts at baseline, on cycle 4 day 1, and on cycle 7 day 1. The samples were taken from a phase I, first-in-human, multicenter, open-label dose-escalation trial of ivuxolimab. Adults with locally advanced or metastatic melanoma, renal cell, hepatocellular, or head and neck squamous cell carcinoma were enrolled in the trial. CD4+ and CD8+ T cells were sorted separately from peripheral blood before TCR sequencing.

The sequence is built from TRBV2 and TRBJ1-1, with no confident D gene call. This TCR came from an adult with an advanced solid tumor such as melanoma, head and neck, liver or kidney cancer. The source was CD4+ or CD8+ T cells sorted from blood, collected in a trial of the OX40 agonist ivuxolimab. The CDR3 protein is CASSAPGANTEAFF. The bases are TGTGCCAGCAGCGCCCCCGGAGCGAACACTGAAGCTTTCTTT.